This TCR beta chain was sequenced in a study of T-cell reconstitution after alpha-beta-depleted transplantation in children. Using unique molecular identifiers, the investigators prepared the TCRbeta library. TCRdb re-called the PCR reads with MiXCR, one entry per CDR3 protein. The data show about 870,000 distinct CDR3 sequences, with 15% to 20% seen just once and roughly 4.8% held by the top ten. This clonotype occurred once. Its target is not known. Whole-study results and caveats: One year after transplant, T-cell counts and diversity came mostly from newly produced T cells. Elevated TCRbeta diversity at day 60 was traced, in some patients, to surviving recipient T cells and thymic progenitors. In patients about two months after transplant, alpha-beta T cells reportedly arose from several hundred expanded graft clones.

The CDR3 runs 11 residues. Germline CDR1 reads KGHSH; CDR2 reads LQKENI. V was cut by 1 base and J by 7 bases, with 4 bases left in between. This rearrangement joins TRBV18 to TRBJ1-2; unclear D gene. This TCR derives from a male patient younger than 18 who had a stem cell transplant for acute lymphoblastic leukemia, so the T cells may come from the graft donor. The source material was PBMCs, mostly from graft donor cells, sampled 360 days after TCRalphabeta/CD19-depleted stem cell transplant. CDR3 nucleotides: TGTGCCAGCTCACCACTGGCTGGCTACACCTTC. Translated, it gives CASSPLAGYTF. Supplemented by reference TRBV18 and TRBJ1-2, the full variable domain reads NAGVMQNPRHLVRRRGQEARLRCSPMKGHSHVYWYRQLPEEGLKFMVYLQKENIIDESGMPKERFSAEFPKEGPSILRIQQVVRGDSAAYFCASSPLAGYTFGSGTRLTVV.